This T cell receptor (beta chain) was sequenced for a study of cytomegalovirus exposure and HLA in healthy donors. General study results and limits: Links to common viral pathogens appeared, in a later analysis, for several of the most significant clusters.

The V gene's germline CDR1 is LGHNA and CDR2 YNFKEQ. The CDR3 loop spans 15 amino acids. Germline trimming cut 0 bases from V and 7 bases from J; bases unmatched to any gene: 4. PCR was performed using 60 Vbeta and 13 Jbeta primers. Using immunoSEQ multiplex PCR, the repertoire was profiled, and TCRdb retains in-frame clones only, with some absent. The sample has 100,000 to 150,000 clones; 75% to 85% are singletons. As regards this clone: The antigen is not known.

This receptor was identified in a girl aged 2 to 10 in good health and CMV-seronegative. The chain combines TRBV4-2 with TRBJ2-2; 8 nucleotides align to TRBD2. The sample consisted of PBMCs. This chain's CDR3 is CASSQDRGGRGELFF. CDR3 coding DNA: TGTGCCAGCAGCCAAGATCGGGGGGGACGCGGGGAGCTGTTTTTT.